Listed here are 9 T cell receptor beta chains from one sample, sequenced in a study of T cells after yellow fever vaccination. TCRdb used MiXCR to reprocess the 5' RACE reads, holding one entry per CDR3 protein. This sample carries 300,000 or so distinct CDR3 sequences, roughly 13% of them seen once, and the ten largest clones take 0.5% to 0.6%. Here the sequenced sample was CD4+ T cells sorted from PBMCs, taken 45 days after the yellow fever booster vaccination. Receptors were obtained from a man between 25 and 39 years old who received the YFV17D yellow fever vaccine.

A few counts support this clonotype. The CDR3 nucleotides read TGTGCCAGCAGTTTGTTGGGAGGGGGCGGCAATGAGCAGTTCTTC. Amino acid sequence: CASSLLGGGGNEQFF. The chain joins TRBV12-3 or TRBV12-4 to TRBJ2-1; either TRBD1 or TRBD2 may supply D (7 bases each). CDR3 length equals 15 residues. The V and J ends lost 3 bases and 6 bases respectively, with 15 bases between them.

J is TRBJ2-7 and V is TRBV20-1; TRBD2 agrees at 16 bases. The junction had 17 bases not matched to a gene; V was cut back by 4 bases and J by 2 bases. The CDR3 is 20 residues long. The germline V gene encodes CDR1 DFQATT and CDR2 SNEGSKA (reference sequence). CDR3 in amino acids: CSATNPGTSGRAPFPYEQYF. CDR3 DNA sequence: TGCAGTGCTACCAATCCCGGGACTAGCGGGAGGGCCCCCTTTCCCTACGAGCAGTACTTC.

This clonotype was found a few times. The chain carries TRBV3-1 and TRBJ2-1; 11 nucleotides align to TRBD1. Germline loops: CDR1 LGHDT, CDR2 YNNKEL (reference sequence). The J segment lost 8 bases and the V segment lost 4 bases, leaving 4 bases of the junction unmatched. The CDR3 spans 14 residues. CDR3 DNA: TGTGCCAGCAGCCTCGGGACAGGGGGATATGAGCAGTTCTTC. Translated, it gives CASSLGTGGYEQFF.

The chain links TRBV5-1 to TRBJ2-7; D not certain. The CDR3 is 14 amino acids. V was shortened by 2 bases and J by 5 bases, with 14 bases between the two germline ends. Germline V gives CDR1 SGHRS, CDR2 YFSETQ. As DNA, the CDR3 is TGCGCCAGCAGCTTTGACCAGGTATTGGACGAGCAGTACTTC. It codes for CASSFDQVLDEQYF.

This clonotype was counted a few times. The DNA of the CDR3 is TGTGCCACCAGCAGAGATAGGGCGAGTACCTACGAGCAGTACTTC. Its protein is CATSRDRASTYEQYF. This sequence joins TRBV15 and TRBJ2-7; no clear D. From germline, CDR1 is LNHNV and CDR2 YYDKDF (reference sequence). Trimming took off 0 bases at V and 2 bases at J, with 11 bases between the two ends. The CDR3 extends over 15 amino acids.

The gene calls are TRBV5-1 and TRBJ2-1, with unresolved D. From germline, CDR1 is SGHRS and CDR2 YFSETQ. Trimming left V 0 bases short and J 5 bases short, with 6 bases between. CDR3 size: 13 residues. The CDR3, as DNA: TGCGCCAGCAGCTTGGCGGTTCACAATGAGCAGTTCTTC. Translated: CASSLAVHNEQFF.

This clonotype showed up just a few times. The V call is TRBV27, the J call TRBJ1-6, with no clear D. The CDR3 covers 14 residues. Germline assignment: CDR1 MNHEY and CDR2 SMNVEV (reference sequence). V was clipped by 7 bases and J by 9 bases, with 16 bases between them. CDR3 in DNA: TGTGCCAGCACTCTCGGACTGCCAGGTTCACCCCTCCACTTT. This gives the protein CASTLGLPGSPLHF.

This clonotype was counted a few times. The J gene is TRBJ2-1, the V gene TRBV20-1; TRBD2 matches 15 bases. Per the germline V gene, CDR1 is DFQATT and CDR2 is SNEGSKA (reference sequence). J lost 1 base, V lost 6 bases, and 10 bases had no gene match. The CDR3 sequence is 18 residues long. The CDR3 spells CSARGLAGGKGSYNEQFF. The CDR3 nucleotides are TGCAGTGCAAGGGGACTAGCGGGAGGAAAGGGGTCCTACAATGAGCAGTTCTTC.

This clonotype was found a few times. V usage is TRBV18 and J usage is TRBJ1-4, with D possibly TRBD1 on 5 matching bases. There are 15 residues in the CDR3. CDR1 and CDR2 (germline): KGHSH, LQKENI. V lost 3 bases, J lost 4 bases, and 12 bases lay in between. The CDR3 protein is CASSPRSGNNEKLFF. CDR3 DNA: TGTGCCAGCTCACCTCGTTCAGGGAATAATGAAAAACTGTTTTTT.